This T cell receptor beta chain was found in a study of cytotoxic CD8 clonotypes in ibrutinib-treated CLL. Some clones are missing from TCRdb's copy, which holds only in-frame ones; the method was immunoSEQ multiplex PCR. This table has around 150,000 clones, 81% appearing once. The receptor was isolated from a human donor with chronic lymphocytic leukemia. The sequences come from PBMCs, collected after 12 months of ibrutinib treatment.

CDR3 in DNA: TGTACAGCGAGCGGGGGTAATAGTGGGGCCAACGTCCTGACTTTC. Its protein is CTASGGNSGANVLTF. The V and J genes are TRBV28 and TRBJ2-6, with 8 positions matching TRBD2. Germline-derived CDR1 and CDR2 are MDHEN and SYDVKM. The length of the CDR3 is 15 residues. Full variable domain (missing parts from reference TRBV28 and TRBJ2-6): DVKVTQSSRYLVKRTGEKVFLECVQDMDHENMFWYRQDPGLGLRLIYFSYDVKMKEKGDIPEGYSVSREKKERFSLILESASTNQTSMYLCTASGGNSGANVLTFGAGSRLTVL.